This T cell receptor beta chain comes out of a study of T cell responses to AZD1222 COVID-19 vaccine. Produced via immunoSEQ multiplex PCR; TCRdb's table is partial and in-frame only. The profile shows 100,000 or so clones, about 93% of them singletons. Analysis merged second doses at about 4 or about 12 weeks. Points on this clone: Its target is not known.

V gave up 0 bases and J gave up 4 bases, with 20 bases separating them. CDR3 length equals 18 residues. Germline CDR1 SGDLS, CDR2 YYNGEE. The study's findings and limits: There were vaccine-associated CD4 TCRs across spike, dominant at 160-218 and 743-854.

This specimen was peripheral blood, taken 28 days after the second AZD1222 dose. V usage is TRBV9 and J usage is TRBJ1-3, with unresolved D. The TCR sequence derives from an adult who received the AZD1222 COVID-19 vaccine. The CDR3 loop reads CASSVEGRPWAVGNTIYF. The DNA for the CDR3 is TGTGCCAGCAGCGTAGAAGGGAGACCGTGGGCCGTGGGAAACACCATATATTTT.